The next 24 T cell receptor beta chains were all read from a single sample in a study of T cell changes during pregnancy in multiple sclerosis. Produced via immunoSEQ multiplex PCR; TCRdb's table is partial and in-frame only. In the table there are some 17,000 clones, approximately 86% of which are singletons. The sequenced sample was CD8+ T cells from peripheral blood mononuclear cells, obtained after pregnancy. The source of these receptors is a female donor in good health, enrolled as a control in a pregnancy study.

This chain links TRBV28 with TRBJ2-7, with 10 bases matching TRBD2. Germline V CDR1 and CDR2: MDHEN, SYDVKM. J gave up 6 bases and V 5 bases, and 10 bases lay outside the gene matches. This CDR3 has 15 residues. The DNA for the CDR3 is TGTGCCAGCAGTGTTCTAGGGACTAGCGTTGGCGAGCAGTACTTC. It codes for CASSVLGTSVGEQYF.

The J gene is TRBJ2-1, the V gene TRBV19; TRBD2 is a possible D gene (7 bases). This CDR3 is 14 amino acids long. From germline, CDR1 is LNHDA and CDR2 SQIVND (reference sequence). Trimming removed 6 bases at V and 8 bases at J, with 17 bases between. The CDR3 nucleotides read TGTGCCAGTAGGCCCTCGGCGGGGGCGGATGAGCAGTTCTTC. Amino acids: CASRPSAGADEQFF. The complete variable domain, with remaining parts taken from reference TRBV19 and TRBJ2-1, reads DGGITQSPKYLFRKEGQNVTLSCEQNLNHDAMYWYRQDPGQGLRLIYYSQIVNDFQKGDIAEGYSVSREKKESFPLTVTSAQKNPTAFYLCASRPSAGADEQFFGPGTRLTVL.

This clone was seen a few times. The genes are TRBV4-2 and TRBJ2-7; D possibly corresponds to TRBD1 (6 bases). The CDR3 spans 15 residues. Germline CDR1 is LGHNA and CDR2 is YNFKEQ. Deletions cut 0 bases from V and 0 bases from J, with 9 bases between. The CDR3 here is CASSQEPDSSYEQYF. The CDR3 DNA sequence: TGTGCCAGCAGCCAAGAACCGGACAGCTCCTACGAGCAGTACTTC.

This clone was counted a single time. The rearrangement links TRBV6-6 to TRBJ1-1; D not certain. Germline V gene sequence: CDR1 MNHNY, CDR2 SVGAGI (reference sequence). CDR3 length equals 13 residues. Trimming shortened V by 10 bases and J by 3 bases, and 15 bases separated the two germline ends. In DNA, the CDR3 is TGTGCCATCTCCCCCGGGGTCTACACTGAAGCTTTCTTT. Translation: CAISPGVYTEAFF.

The rearrangement links TRBV27 to TRBJ2-2; a possible D gene is TRBD2 (5 bases). The CDR3 runs to 13 residues. V shed 3 bases and J shed 7 bases, with 9 bases lying between them. Per the germline V gene, CDR1 is MNHEY and CDR2 is SMNVEV (reference sequence). CDR3 protein: CASSLRAGGELFF. As DNA, the CDR3 is TGTGCCAGCAGTTTGAGGGCGGGCGGGGAGCTGTTTTTT.

V is TRBV5-8 and J is TRBJ1-4, with D unresolved. Germline CDR1 is SGHTS and CDR2 is YDEGEE. The V gene lost 0 bases and the J gene lost 7 bases, with 13 bases spanning the gap. CDR3 length: 15 residues. CDR3 region: CASSLVVTFSEKLFF. The CDR3 nucleotides are TGTGCCAGCAGCTTGGTGGTAACGTTTAGTGAAAAACTGTTTTTT. Filled out from reference TRBV5-8 and TRBJ1-4, the complete variable domain reads EAGVTQSPTHLIKTRGQQATLRCSPISGHTSVYWYQQALGLGLQFLLWYDEGEERNRGNFPPRFSGRQFPNYSSELNVNALELEDSALYLCASSLVVTFSEKLFFGSGTQLSVL.

This clone was counted a single time. The chain recombines TRBV5-1 with TRBJ2-5, with 7 bases matching TRBD2. This CDR3 is 12 amino acids long. CDR1 is SGHRS and CDR2 is YFSETQ in the germline V gene. V gave up 7 bases and J gave up 7 bases; unmatched junction bases: 7. The CDR3, as DNA: TGCGCCAGCGAGGGAGGGACTGGGACCCAGTACTTC. It yields the protein CASEGGTGTQYF.

The rearrangement links TRBV19 to TRBJ2-1; D is possibly TRBD2 (6 bases). V shed 3 bases and J shed 7 bases, with 10 bases lying between them. The CDR3 totals 13 residues. Germline CDR1 LNHDA, CDR2 SQIVND (reference sequence). The CDR3, as DNA: TGTGCCAGTAGTATGATGGGGGGTAATGAGCAGTTCTTC. This gives the protein CASSMMGGNEQFF.

The V and J genes are TRBV6-1 and TRBJ2-2; 10 bases are a match to TRBD1. The CDR3 consists of 16 residues. The germline V gene has CDR1 MNHNS and CDR2 SASEGT. Losses at the gene ends were 2 bases for V and 7 bases for J; bases not matched to a gene: 7. The CDR3 is CASSESGTGAGGELFF. The CDR3 nucleotides read TGTGCCAGCAGTGAATCTGGGACAGGGGCCGGCGGGGAGCTGTTTTTT.

For this clone: A junction boundary mismatches the germline segment, possibly from a read error. This chain joins TRBV11-1 and TRBJ2-1; tentative D call: TRBD2 (5 bases). The CDR3 is made up of 16 amino acids. CDR1 is SGHAT, CDR2 FQDESV, per germline (reference sequence). CDR3 sequence: CASSLAPSGGYNGQFF. CDR3 DNA: TGTGCCAGCAGCTTAGCCCCCAGCGGTGGGTACAATGGGCAGTTCTTC. The full variable domain, rest sourced from reference TRBV11-1 and TRBJ2-1, is EAEVAQSPRYKITEKSQAVAFWCDPISGHATLYWYRQILGQGPELLVQFQDESVVDDSQLPKDRFSAERLKGVDSTLKIQPAELGDSAMYLCASSLAPSGGYNGQFFGPGTRLTVL.

As regards this clone: A junction end diverges from the germline sequence, so it may reflect a read error. V and J are TRBV7-8 and TRBJ2-7; a weak D match, TRBD1 (5 bases). CDR1 is SGHVS and CDR2 is FQNEAQ in the germline V gene. The CDR3 runs 15 residues. The CDR3: CASSLEVRAATGIIF. The CDR3 bases are TGTGCCAGCAGCTTAGAGGTCAGGGCAGCTACAGGCATAATCTTC.

The genes are TRBV7-9 and TRBJ2-1; a weak D match, TRBD2 (5 bases). Germline loops: CDR1 SEHNR, CDR2 FQNEAQ (reference sequence). The germline V and J ends were trimmed by 5 bases and 15 bases, with 8 bases remaining between them. This CDR3 region has 9 residues. CDR3 in DNA: TGTGCCAGCAGCCCTCGGGGGTTCTTC. It translates to CASSPRGFF. Using reference TRBV7-9 and TRBJ2-1 for the parts outside the CDR3, the full variable domain is DTGVSQNPRHKITKRGQNVTFRCDPISEHNRLYWYRQTLGQGPEFLTYFQNEAQLEKSRLLSDRFSAERPKGSFSTLEIQRTEQGDSAMYLCASSPRGFFGPGTRLTVL.

This clone was seen only a few times. The chain is built from TRBV13 and TRBJ2-2, with D possibly being TRBD1 (5 bases). The CDR3 length is 13 residues. Germline values: CDR1 PRHDT, CDR2 FYEKMQ (reference sequence). V dropped 7 bases and J dropped 7 bases, with 13 bases sitting between them. The CDR3 sequence: CASTDRSLGELFF. The CDR3, as DNA: TGTGCCAGCACCGACAGAAGTCTCGGGGAGCTGTTTTTT.

The chain uses TRBV27 and TRBJ1-3; tentatively, D is TRBD1 (5 bases). Trimming removed 2 bases at V and 1 base at J, with 6 bases between. The V gene's germline CDR1 is MNHEY and CDR2 SMNVEV (reference sequence). CDR3 size: 14 residues. CDR3 nucleotides: TGTGCCAGCAGTTTAGGGGGGTCTGGAAACACCATATATTTT. Translating gives CASSLGGSGNTIYF.

The chain carries TRBV6-5 and TRBJ2-1, with no clear D. The CDR3 is 14 residues long. Trimming shortened V by 6 bases and J by 9 bases, and 18 bases separated the two germline ends. Germline assignment: CDR1 MNHEY and CDR2 SVGAGI. CDR3 sequence reads: CASRSLAAHGEQFF. Here the CDR3 DNA reads TGTGCCAGCAGATCTCTGGCGGCCCACGGTGAGCAGTTCTTC.

CDR3 in amino acids: CASTGSYEQYF. DNA of the CDR3: TGTGCCAGCACAGGGTCCTACGAGCAGTACTTC. This sequence joins TRBV2 and TRBJ2-7, with D perhaps TRBD1 (5 bases). This CDR3 has 11 residues. The germline V gene has CDR1 SNHLY and CDR2 FYNNEI. With 7 bases removed from V and 1 base from J, the gap between germline ends came to 5 bases.

The CDR3 loop is CASSEPGGRETQYF. The CDR3 coding sequence is TGTGCCAGCAGTGAACCGGGGGGCCGAGAGACCCAGTACTTC. J is TRBJ2-5 and V is TRBV2; D might be TRBD2 (7 bases). The germline V gene has CDR1 SNHLY and CDR2 FYNNEI. CDR3 length: 14 amino acids. V was clipped by 2 bases and J by 4 bases, with 11 bases between them.

The chain is built from TRBV14 and TRBJ1-4; 8 bases line up with TRBD1. Trimming took 3 bases from V and 6 from J; bases not matched to a gene: 6. The CDR3 spans 15 residues. From germline, CDR1 is SGHDN and CDR2 FVKESK. The CDR3 is CASSQHRGWDEKLFF. CDR3 DNA: TGTGCCAGCAGCCAGCACAGGGGGTGGGATGAAAAACTGTTTTTT.

This clone has a single count. The chain links TRBV7-9 to TRBJ2-1; 7 positions match TRBD2. V dropped 5 bases and J dropped 5; count of bases not matched to a gene: 9. The CDR3 has 15 amino acids. In germline, CDR1 is SEHNR, CDR2 FQNEAQ (reference sequence). The CDR3 here is CASSEGLRGHNEQFF. In DNA form, the CDR3 reads TGTGCCAGCAGCGAGGGACTACGGGGCCACAATGAGCAGTTCTTC.

V usage is TRBV2 and J usage is TRBJ2-1; TRBD1 is a possible D gene (6 bases). The CDR3 is made up of 15 amino acids. Trimming stripped 0 bases from V and 5 bases from J, with 11 bases between. The germline V gene encodes CDR1 SNHLY and CDR2 FYNNEI. The CDR3 DNA is TGTGCCAGCAGTGAAGCGCCGGCAGGGGACAATGAGCAGTTCTTC. Amino acid sequence: CASSEAPAGDNEQFF.

The chain combines TRBV5-1 with TRBJ2-3; 8 bases line up with TRBD2. The CDR3 has 17 residues. Looked up from germline, CDR1 is SGHRS and CDR2 is YFSETQ. The trim removed 0 bases at V and 2 bases at J, leaving 8 bases unmatched. The CDR3 nucleotides read TGCGCCAGCAGCTTGGAACGGGAGGGGACCGACACAGATACGCAGTATTTT. This translates into CASSLEREGTDTDTQYF.

The rearrangement joins TRBV12-5 to TRBJ1-2; D is unresolved. Trimming took 3 bases from V and 8 from J, leaving 16 bases between them. CDR3 size: 14 residues. Per germline, CDR1 LGHNT and CDR2 FRNRAP. The CDR3 protein is CASGFEVPNQGYTF. For the CDR3, the DNA is TGTGCTAGTGGTTTTGAGGTCCCGAACCAGGGCTACACCTTC.

This CDR3 reads CAWSSGTGAFF. The CDR3 DNA follows: TGTGCCTGGAGTTCCGGGACAGGCGCTTTCTTT. This chain links TRBV30 with TRBJ1-1, with 8 bases lining up with TRBD1. V lost 2 bases to trimming and J lost 11 bases; unmatched junction nucleotides: 4. Germline CDR1 and CDR2: GTSNPN and SVGIG (reference sequence). CDR3 length equals 11 residues.

To note about this clone: One junction end does not reproduce the germline sequence, and a read error may be involved. This CDR3 is CASSLDNRGSDTQYF. In nucleotides, the CDR3 is TGTGCTAGCAGCTTAGACAACAGGGGTTCGGATACGCAGTATTTT. The rearrangement links TRBV7-7 to TRBJ2-3, with TRBD1 identical over 7 bases. Germline V gene sequence: CDR1 SSHAT, CDR2 FNYEAQ (reference sequence). The CDR3 runs 15 residues.